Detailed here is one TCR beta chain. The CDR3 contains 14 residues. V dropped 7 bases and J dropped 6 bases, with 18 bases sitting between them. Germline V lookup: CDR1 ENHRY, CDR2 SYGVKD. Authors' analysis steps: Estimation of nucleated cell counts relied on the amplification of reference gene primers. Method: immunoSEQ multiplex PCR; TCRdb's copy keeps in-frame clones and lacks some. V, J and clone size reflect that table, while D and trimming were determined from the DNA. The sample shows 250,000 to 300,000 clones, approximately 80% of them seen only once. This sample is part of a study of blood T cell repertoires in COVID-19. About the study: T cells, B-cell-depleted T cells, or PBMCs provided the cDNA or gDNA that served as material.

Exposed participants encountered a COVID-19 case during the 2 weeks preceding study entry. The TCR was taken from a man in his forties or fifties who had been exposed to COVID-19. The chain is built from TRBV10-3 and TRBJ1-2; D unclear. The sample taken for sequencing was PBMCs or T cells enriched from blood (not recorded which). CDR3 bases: TGTGCCATCACAATTGGTGAGGGAAGCCATGGCTACACCTTC. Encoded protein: CAITIGEGSHGYTF.